This entry lists 8 T cell receptor beta chains sequenced from one sample in a study of cytomegalovirus exposure and HLA in healthy donors. The table came from immunoSEQ multiplex PCR; TCRdb's copy has only in-frame clones and leaves some out. Of roughly 150,000 clones listed, about 87% are singletons. The sequencing sample was made of PBMCs. Every receptor here comes from a man aged 18 to 30 in good health and CMV-seropositive.

The rearrangement uses TRBV13 and TRBJ2-3, with 7 bases fitting TRBD2. Trimming at V came to 0 bases and at J to 4 bases, leaving 7 bases not matched to a gene. The V gene's germline CDR1 is PRHDT and CDR2 FYEKMQ (reference sequence). The CDR3 length is 16 residues. The chain's CDR3 is CASSLGSGPSADTQYF. The CDR3 DNA follows: TGTGCCAGCAGCTTAGGTAGCGGGCCCTCCGCAGATACGCAGTATTTT.

J is TRBJ2-3 and V is TRBV28; no firm D call. Germline CDR1 reads MDHEN; CDR2 reads SYDVKM. V lost 3 bases and J lost 2, with 15 bases in between. CDR3 length: 16 residues. The CDR3 DNA is TGTGCCAGCAGTTTTTTTGGCGGTTCTACCACAGATACGCAGTATTTT. Protein sequence: CASSFFGGSTTDTQYF.

This sequence joins TRBV6-5 and TRBJ1-3; 7 bases match TRBD1. Germline V gene lookup returns CDR1 MNHEY and CDR2 SVGAGI. Unmatched junction bases numbered 6, after V lost 7 bases and J lost 0 bases. This CDR3 region has 15 residues. The CDR3: CASTLTGSSGNTIYF. DNA of the CDR3: TGTGCCAGCACCCTGACAGGGTCCTCTGGAAACACCATATATTTT.

A single count supports this clone. The V gene is TRBV9, the J gene TRBJ1-2; tentatively, D is TRBD1 (5 bases). Trimming took off 4 bases at V and 1 base at J, with 11 bases between the two ends. CDR3 size: 14 residues. Per the germline V gene, CDR1 is SGDLS and CDR2 is YYNGEE. The CDR3 reads CASSPGGGNYGYTF. In DNA form, the CDR3 reads TGTGCCAGCAGCCCCGGGGGGGGTAACTATGGCTACACCTTC.

The chain couples TRBV2 to TRBJ2-3; D may be TRBD2 (5 bases). The CDR3 spans 14 residues. CDR1 is SNHLY and CDR2 is FYNNEI in the germline V gene. The V end lost 6 bases, the J end lost 5 bases, and 15 bases lay between the germline ends. In DNA, the CDR3 is TGTGCCAGCAGAGTGTCATCCGGACTAGATACGCAGTATTTT. Translating gives CASRVSSGLDTQYF.

The chain joins TRBV7-3 to TRBJ2-1, with a tentative D call TRBD2 (7 bases). Trimming took off 6 bases at V and 8 bases at J, with 17 bases between the two ends. The CDR3 covers 14 residues. Germline V gene sequence: CDR1 SGHTA, CDR2 FQGTGA. CDR3 protein: CASSPTPGGHEQFF. In nucleotides, the CDR3 is TGTGCCAGCAGTCCCACTCCGGGGGGCCATGAGCAGTTCTTC.

The chain uses TRBV5-1 and TRBJ2-4, with D perhaps TRBD2 (5 bases). Germline V CDR1 and CDR2: SGHRS, YFSETQ. Trimming took 4 bases from V and 7 from J, leaving 21 bases between them. CDR3 length: 16 amino acids. CDR3 loop: CASSPAEGTRGNIQYF. The CDR3, as DNA: TGCGCCAGCAGCCCCGCTGAGGGAACCCGAGGGAACATTCAGTACTTC.

The chain has TRBV30 and TRBJ1-2; TRBD1 might be the D (6 bases). This CDR3 contains 14 residues. Trimming took 3 bases from V and 8 from J, leaving 19 bases between them. In germline, CDR1 is GTSNPN, CDR2 SVGIG (reference sequence). CDR3 residues: CAWRKGESEYGYTF. In DNA, the CDR3 is TGTGCCTGGAGGAAGGGGGAGTCAGAATACGGCTACACCTTC.